This T cell receptor (beta chain) originates from a study of cytomegalovirus exposure and HLA in healthy donors. Study-level background: The roughly 130 validation repertoires used the same platform as the approximately 700 first-cohort repertoires (as reported by a later analysis). The study, taken as a whole, reports: Both high specificity and high sensitivity reportedly marked the classifier's diagnosis of cytomegalovirus status. Under in vitro conditions, three CMV-associated chains were confirmed as specific for CMV antigens.

TCRdb keeps only in-frame clones here, not all; method: immunoSEQ multiplex PCR. The sample has 200,000 to 300,000 clones; roughly 86% are singletons. Per the germline V gene, CDR1 is LNHNV and CDR2 is YYDKDF (reference sequence). Trimming removed 3 bases at V and 1 base at J, with 12 bases between. The CDR3 consists of 16 residues. As concerns this clone: Its antigen remains unknown.

Source material: PBMCs. This receptor was obtained from a woman between 25 and 40 years old in good health and CMV-seropositive. V gene TRBV15 combines with J gene TRBJ2-2; D gene ambiguous. The CDR3 protein is CATSSRVTLNTGELFF. DNA of the CDR3: TGTGCCACCAGCAGCCGTGTGACTCTGAACACCGGGGAGCTGTTTTTT.